Shown below are 31 T cell receptor beta chains from a single sample sequenced in a study of PD-L1 blockade in urothelial cancer. The method was immunoSEQ multiplex PCR; TCRdb's version includes in-frame clones alone and lacks a portion of them. Here the sample spans more than 60,000 clones, 88% being singletons. The time point is: peripheral blood 6 weeks after treatment start. Sequences were derived from PBMCs, sampled around atezolizumab (anti-PD-L1) treatment. These receptors were collected from a man aged 60 to 75 with urothelial cancer.

The chain couples TRBV5-1 to TRBJ2-3; 8 positions match TRBD1. V trimming: 4 bases; J trimming: 2 bases; junction bases outside the gene matches: 12. CDR3 size: 17 residues. Per the germline V gene, CDR1 is SGHRS and CDR2 is YFSETQ. Here the CDR3 DNA reads TGCGCCAGCAGCCCCGCCTGGACAGGGCAAACCACAGATACGCAGTATTTT. Protein sequence: CASSPAWTGQTTDTQYF.

The CDR3 DNA follows: TGTGCCAGCAGTGAACAAGAGGGTGTTGGGGGCTACACCTTC. Its translation: CASSEQEGVGGYTF. The rearrangement joins TRBV6-1 to TRBJ1-2; D is undetermined. CDR1 is MNHNS, CDR2 SASEGT, per germline. The CDR3 sequence is 14 residues long. V shed 2 bases and J shed 8 bases, with 15 bases lying between them.

This clone was seen more than once but under ten times. The chain employs TRBV9 and TRBJ2-3; TRBD2 aligns across 7 bases. Unmatched junction bases numbered 11, after V lost 4 bases and J lost 3 bases. CDR1 and CDR2 (germline): SGDLS, YYNGEE. The CDR3 is made up of 16 amino acids. CDR3 in amino acids: CASSPYLSGATDTQYF. The CDR3, as DNA: TGTGCCAGCAGCCCTTACCTAAGCGGGGCGACAGATACGCAGTATTTT.

V and J are TRBV9 and TRBJ2-7, with 9 bases aligning to TRBD1. The trim removed 4 bases at V and 0 bases at J, leaving 8 bases unmatched. From germline, CDR1 is SGDLS and CDR2 YYNGEE. The CDR3 consists of 16 residues. The CDR3 coding sequence is TGTGCCAGCAGCATAGGACAGGGGCTAAGCTCCTACGAGCAGTACTTC. It yields the protein CASSIGQGLSSYEQYF.

V usage is TRBV19 and J usage is TRBJ2-4; D gene ambiguous. The CDR3 is 16 amino acids. V lost 4 bases and J lost 0, with 13 bases in between. CDR1 and CDR2 from the germline V gene are LNHDA and SQIVND (reference sequence). CDR3: CASSTRQDVAKNIQYF. The CDR3 coding sequence is TGTGCCAGTAGTACGCGACAAGACGTAGCCAAAAACATTCAGTACTTC.

The rearrangement links TRBV11-1 to TRBJ2-5, with 7 bases lining up with TRBD1. Germline trimming cut 1 base from V and 2 bases from J; bases unmatched to any gene: 4. Germline CDR1 SGHAT, CDR2 FQDESV (reference sequence). This CDR3 has 15 amino acids. CDR3 sequence (DNA): TGTGCCAGCAGCTTAGTAGGGACAGCTCAAGAGACCCAGTACTTC. This encodes CASSLVGTAQETQYF. The full variable domain, in which reference TRBV11-1 and TRBJ2-5 provide the parts outside the CDR3, is EAEVAQSPRYKITEKSQAVAFWCDPISGHATLYWYRQILGQGPELLVQFQDESVVDDSQLPKDRFSAERLKGVDSTLKIQPAELGDSAMYLCASSLVGTAQETQYFGPGTRLLVL.

The chain couples TRBV6-6 to TRBJ2-7, with D unresolved. This CDR3 is built from 15 residues. Germline CDR1 and CDR2: MNHNY and SVGAGI (reference sequence). Trimming took off 4 bases at V and 3 bases at J, with 16 bases between the two ends. CDR3 in DNA: TGTGCCAGCAGTTCATACTCGGCAGGCTTCTACGAGCAGTACTTC. Translating it yields CASSSYSAGFYEQYF.

The chain recombines TRBV9 with TRBJ2-7; 9 bases match TRBD1. The CDR3 has 15 amino acids. V was clipped by 1 base and J by 6 bases; unmatched bases: 8. Germline V CDR1 and CDR2: SGDLS, YYNGEE. DNA for the CDR3: TGTGCCAGCAGCGTATCCGGACAGGGGCGTAGCGAGCAGTACTTC. As protein: CASSVSGQGRSEQYF. Variable domain in full (rest from reference TRBV9 and TRBJ2-7): DSGVTQTPKHLITATGQRVTLRCSPRSGDLSVYWYQQSLDQGLQFLIQYYNGEERAKGNILERFSAQQFPDLHSELNLSSLELGDSALYFCASSVSGQGRSEQYFGPGTRLTVT.

This chain connects TRBV9 to TRBJ1-2, with D unresolved. Trimming shortened V by 0 bases and J by 3 bases, and 9 bases separated the two germline ends. From germline, CDR1 is SGDLS and CDR2 YYNGEE. The CDR3 totals 14 residues. CDR3 sequence reads: CASSVGGSHYGYTF. DNA for the CDR3: TGTGCCAGCAGCGTAGGAGGATCTCACTATGGCTACACCTTC.

Notes on this clone: This CDR3 is also generated by other DNA sequences in the sample. This chain connects TRBV20-1 to TRBJ1-4; no clear D. This CDR3 has 11 residues. V was trimmed by 6 bases and J by 8 bases, leaving 10 bases between them. Germline V gene lookup returns CDR1 DFQATT and CDR2 SNEGSKA (reference sequence). CDR3: CSARRGEKLFF. The CDR3 coding sequence is TGCAGTGCAAGGAGAGGGGAAAAACTGTTTTTT.

V gene TRBV5-4 combines with J gene TRBJ1-1; the match to TRBD1 covers 7 bases. Per germline, CDR1 SGHNT and CDR2 YYREEE (reference sequence). Trimming took 3 bases from V and 0 from J; bases not matched to a gene: 5. This CDR3 contains 15 residues. The CDR3 sequence is CASSSAGGMNTEAFF. As DNA, the CDR3 is TGTGCCAGCAGCTCAGCAGGGGGGATGAACACTGAAGCTTTCTTT. Full variable domain (outside the CDR3, taken from reference TRBV5-4 and TRBJ1-1): ETGVTQSPTHLIKTRGQQVTLRCSSQSGHNTVSWYQQALGQGPQFIFQYYREEENGRGNFPPRFSGLQFPNYSSELNVNALELDDSALYLCASSSAGGMNTEAFFGQGTRLTVV.

This clone was counted a single time. V usage is TRBV19 and J usage is TRBJ2-7; 12 bases match TRBD1. Germline CDR1 and CDR2: LNHDA and SQIVND (reference sequence). The CDR3 spans 17 residues. After removal of 4 bases from V and 4 bases from J, the junction contained 11 bases not matched to a gene. In DNA, the CDR3 is TGTGCCAGTAGTACCCAAGGAGGGACAGGGGGCAGGTACGAGCAGTACTTC. Its protein product is CASSTQGGTGGRYEQYF.

V and J are TRBV29-1 and TRBJ2-3, with D maybe TRBD2 (7 bases). This CDR3 is built from 10 residues. The ends were cut back, 4 bases at V and 11 bases at J, with 10 bases in the middle. Germline CDR1 is SQVTM and CDR2 is ANQGSEA. CDR3 in DNA: TGCAGCGTTGGGGAGGGGGAGCAGTATTTT. Amino acids: CSVGEGEQYF.

The V gene is TRBV29-1, the J gene TRBJ1-3; 7 nucleotides line up with TRBD1. The CDR3 length is 13 residues. Trimming removed 5 bases from V and 2 bases from J; junction bases left unmatched: 3. The germline CDR1 and CDR2 sequences are SQVTM and ANQGSEA. The CDR3 DNA reads TGCAGCGTTACGACAGGGACTGGAAACACCATATATTTT. It is translated as CSVTTGTGNTIYF.

This clone has just a few counts. V usage is TRBV2 and J usage is TRBJ1-1; D gene uncertain. CDR3 length equals 12 residues. Germline CDR1 is SNHLY and CDR2 is FYNNEI. V lost 7 bases to trimming and J lost 1 base, with 7 bases between them. CDR3 sequence reads: CASKRANTEAFF. The CDR3 DNA sequence: TGTGCCAGCAAGCGGGCGAACACTGAAGCTTTCTTT.

This clone has just one count. Written as DNA, the CDR3 is TGCGCCAGCAGTCAGCGGAAGCCCCAGCATTTT. It is translated as CASSQRKPQHF. The rearrangement uses TRBV23-1 and TRBJ1-5; D not resolved. TRBV23-1 is designated an ORF whose function remains uncertain. With 3 bases removed from V and 8 bases from J, the gap between germline ends came to 5 bases. This CDR3 spans 11 amino acids.

V and J are TRBV11-2 and TRBJ1-1, with D uncertain. The CDR3 sequence is 11 residues long. The germline V gene has CDR1 SGHAT and CDR2 FQNNGV. The V end was cut by 0 bases, the J end by 13 bases, with 9 bases between. This CDR3 is CASSLDRLHFF. The CDR3 DNA sequence: TGTGCCAGCAGCTTAGACAGGCTCCATTTCTTT.

The V and J genes are TRBV4-1 and TRBJ2-1, with D hard to call. The CDR3 spans 14 residues. V lost 3 bases and J lost 4, with 10 bases in between. Germline CDR1 and CDR2: MGHRA and YSYEKL. The CDR3 nucleotides are TGCGCCAGCAGCCAGGTTCCGGAGTACAATGAGCAGTTCTTC. This translates into CASSQVPEYNEQFF.

This chain uses TRBV6-5 with TRBJ2-7; possible D gene TRBD1, 6 bases. Trimming left V 0 bases short and J 13 bases short, with 16 bases between. Germline loops: CDR1 MNHEY, CDR2 SVGAGI. The CDR3 is 13 amino acids. The CDR3, as DNA: TGTGCCAGCAGTTACTCTCAGAAGGACAGAGTCTACTTC. Its protein product is CASSYSQKDRVYF.

This chain links TRBV15 with TRBJ2-7; D is perhaps TRBD2 (5 bases). The CDR3 sequence is 15 residues long. Trimming took off 0 bases at V and 4 bases at J, with 13 bases between the two ends. Germline lookup yields CDR1 LNHNV and CDR2 YYDKDF (reference sequence). This CDR3 is CATSRDPGSRYEQYF. CDR3 sequence (DNA): TGTGCCACCAGCAGAGACCCGGGGAGTAGGTACGAGCAGTACTTC. Full variable domain (remainder filled in from reference TRBV15 and TRBJ2-7): DAMVIQNPRYQVTQFGKPVTLSCSQTLNHNVMYWYQQKSSQAPKLLFHYYDKDFNNEADTPDNFQSRRPNTSFCFLDIRSPGLGDTAMYLCATSRDPGSRYEQYFGPGTRLTVT.

The gene calls are TRBV9 and TRBJ2-2; 8 bases fit TRBD2. CDR1 and CDR2 from the germline V gene are SGDLS and YYNGEE. There are 17 residues in the CDR3. J gave up 3 bases and V 0 bases, and 7 bases lay outside the gene matches. The DNA of the CDR3 is TGTGCCAGCAGCGTAGCCCCGGGACTAGAGGACACCGGGGAGCTGTTTTTT. Translation: CASSVAPGLEDTGELFF.

J is TRBJ2-3 and V is TRBV14, with 9 bases aligning to TRBD1. CDR3 length: 15 residues. Germline V gene data show CDR1 as SGHDN and CDR2 as FVKESK. Losses at the gene ends were 3 bases for V and 5 bases for J; bases not matched to a gene: 6. The CDR3 sequence is CASSHGTGRVDTQYF. In nucleotides, the CDR3 is TGTGCCAGCAGCCACGGGACAGGGAGGGTAGATACGCAGTATTTT.

This chain links TRBV4-2 with TRBJ1-1, with D possibly being TRBD1 (6 bases). Germline CDR1 and CDR2: LGHNA and YNFKEQ. The CDR3 loop spans 14 amino acids. Trimming took off 4 bases at V and 0 bases at J, with 9 bases between the two ends. Here the CDR3 DNA reads TGTGCCAGCAGCCCTAGGGACATGAACACTGAAGCTTTCTTT. It codes for CASSPRDMNTEAFF.

The genes are TRBV9 and TRBJ1-6, with no clear D. The V end was cut by 0 bases, the J end by 7 bases, with 11 bases between. This CDR3 is 15 amino acids long. Germline loops: CDR1 SGDLS, CDR2 YYNGEE. CDR3 in amino acids: CASSVERFSNSPLHF. The CDR3 DNA sequence: TGTGCCAGCAGCGTAGAGAGATTCTCCAATTCACCCCTCCACTTT.

This chain joins TRBV19 and TRBJ1-2, with D uncertain. The CDR3 totals 13 residues. CDR1 LNHDA and CDR2 SQIVND come from the germline V gene (reference sequence). V lost 9 bases, J lost 5 bases, and 16 bases lay in between. In DNA, the CDR3 is TGTGCCAGCCAGTACACGTGGGCGTATGGCTACACCTTC. This gives the protein CASQYTWAYGYTF.

The rearrangement uses TRBV6-1 and TRBJ1-1, with D possibly matching TRBD1 (6 bases). The CDR3 totals 14 residues. Germline V lookup: CDR1 MNHNS, CDR2 SASEGT. V gave up 7 bases and J gave up 1 base, with 13 bases separating them. The DNA for the CDR3 is TGTGCCAGCATCCCAGCAGGGGCGAACACTGAAGCTTTCTTT. It codes for CASIPAGANTEAFF.

The chain carries TRBV10-3 and TRBJ2-1; 7 nucleotides match TRBD1. Germline-derived CDR1 and CDR2 are ENHRY and SYGVKD. With V trimmed by 7 bases and J by 7 bases, 7 bases remained unmatched. This CDR3 is 13 amino acids long. This CDR3 is CAITETGLNEQFF. The CDR3 DNA reads as TGTGCCATCACGGAGACAGGGCTTAATGAGCAGTTCTTC.

This rearrangement joins TRBV7-9 to TRBJ1-2, with 9 bases aligning to TRBD1. The CDR3 consists of 17 residues. From germline, CDR1 is SEHNR and CDR2 FQNEAQ (reference sequence). V lost 4 bases to trimming and J lost 4 bases; unmatched junction nucleotides: 13. The CDR3 is CASSSNILTGGSYGYTF. The CDR3 nucleotides are TGTGCCAGCAGCTCAAATATACTAACAGGGGGCTCCTATGGCTACACCTTC.

The chain recombines TRBV19 with TRBJ1-2; weak D call: TRBD1 (5 bases). Germline CDR1 is LNHDA and CDR2 is SQIVND (reference sequence). The CDR3 loop spans 17 amino acids. Trimming took off 4 bases at V and 1 base at J, with 19 bases between the two ends. The CDR3 DNA is TGTGCCAGTAGTAATAACAGGATCCGCGCAAATAACTATGGCTACACCTTC. This sequence encodes CASSNNRIRANNYGYTF.

This clone was seen only once. The chain combines TRBV27 with TRBJ2-5; 13 bases map to TRBD2. CDR1 and CDR2 (germline): MNHEY, SMNVEV (reference sequence). Germline trimming cut 6 bases from V and 10 bases from J; bases unmatched to any gene: 5. CDR3 size: 13 residues. This chain's CDR3 is CASSRGLAGDQYF. The DNA of the CDR3 is TGTGCCAGCAGCCGAGGACTAGCGGGAGACCAGTACTTC.

The gene calls are TRBV11-3 and TRBJ2-5, with D unclear. Germline CDR1 and CDR2: SGHNT and YENEEA. V was cut by 5 bases and J by 4 bases, with 14 bases left in between. There are 14 residues in the CDR3. CDR3 sequence: CASSTTRGGETQYF. The CDR3 bases are TGTGCCAGCAGCACTACAAGAGGCGGAGAGACCCAGTACTTC.